This T cell receptor beta chain was sequenced during a study of cytomegalovirus exposure and HLA in healthy donors. 60 Vbeta and 13 Jbeta primers were used in PCR. Per the authors' pipeline: A later analysis tallied approximately 80 million unique TCR beta chains, about 9.9 million of them shared. Assay used: immunoSEQ multiplex PCR; TCRdb lists only in-frame clones, some missing. The V and J calls and clone size were taken over from that table, and D and trimming were inferred from the DNA. The sample records tens of thousands of clones, around 80% being singletons. Study-level findings and limits: Most subjects' HLA-A and HLA-B alleles were reportedly predicted from TCR beta sequences.

Each of the donors was a healthy bone marrow donor. A few counts support this clone. The target antigen is unknown. The TCR originated in a man between 35 and 55 years old in good health and CMV-seronegative. The sequencing sample was made of PBMCs.

The CDR3 region has the DNA TGTGCCAGCAGTTCCTCCGGAGCAACTAATGAAAAACTGTTTTTT. This encodes CASSSSGATNEKLFF. The chain carries TRBV6-6 and TRBJ1-4; D gene uncertain. Deletions cut 4 bases from V and 0 bases from J, with 9 bases between. CDR1 is MNHNY and CDR2 is SVGAGI in the germline V gene (reference sequence). The CDR3 spans 15 residues.